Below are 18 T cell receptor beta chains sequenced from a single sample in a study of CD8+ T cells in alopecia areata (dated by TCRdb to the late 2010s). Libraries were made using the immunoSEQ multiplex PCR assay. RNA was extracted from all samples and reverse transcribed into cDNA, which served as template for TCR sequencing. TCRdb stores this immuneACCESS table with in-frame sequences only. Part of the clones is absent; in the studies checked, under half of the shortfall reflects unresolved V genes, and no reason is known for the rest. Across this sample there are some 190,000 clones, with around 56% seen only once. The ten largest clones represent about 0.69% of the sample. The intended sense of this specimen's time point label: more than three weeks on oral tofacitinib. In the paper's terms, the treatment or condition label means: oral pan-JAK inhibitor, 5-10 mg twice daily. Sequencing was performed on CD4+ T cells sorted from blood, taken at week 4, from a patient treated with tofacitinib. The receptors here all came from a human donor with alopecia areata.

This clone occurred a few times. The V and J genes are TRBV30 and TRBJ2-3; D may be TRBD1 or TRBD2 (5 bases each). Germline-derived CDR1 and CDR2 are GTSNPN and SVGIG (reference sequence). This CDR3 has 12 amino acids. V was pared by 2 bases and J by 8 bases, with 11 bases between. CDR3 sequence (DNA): TGTGCCTGGAGTAACCTGGGGGTTACGCAGTATTTT. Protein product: CAWSNLGVTQYF.

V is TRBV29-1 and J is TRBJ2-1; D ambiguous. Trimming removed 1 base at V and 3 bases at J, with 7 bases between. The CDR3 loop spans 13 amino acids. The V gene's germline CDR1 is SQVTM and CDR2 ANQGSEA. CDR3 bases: TGCAGCGTTGAAGGTGGGATCTACAATGAGCAGTTCTTC. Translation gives CSVEGGIYNEQFF.

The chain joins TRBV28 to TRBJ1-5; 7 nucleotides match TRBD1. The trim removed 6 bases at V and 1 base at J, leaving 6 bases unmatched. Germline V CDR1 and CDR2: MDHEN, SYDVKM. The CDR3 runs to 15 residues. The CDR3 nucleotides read TGTGCCAGCAGAAAACAGGGGTTGAGCAATCAGCCCCAGCATTTT. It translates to CASRKQGLSNQPQHF.

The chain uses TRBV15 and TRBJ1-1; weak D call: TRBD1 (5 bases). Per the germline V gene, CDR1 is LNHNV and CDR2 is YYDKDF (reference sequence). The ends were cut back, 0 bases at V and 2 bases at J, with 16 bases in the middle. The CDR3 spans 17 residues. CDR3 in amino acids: CATSRDLRQGDNTEAFF. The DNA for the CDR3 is TGTGCCACCAGCAGAGATCTCAGGCAGGGAGATAACACTGAAGCTTTCTTT.

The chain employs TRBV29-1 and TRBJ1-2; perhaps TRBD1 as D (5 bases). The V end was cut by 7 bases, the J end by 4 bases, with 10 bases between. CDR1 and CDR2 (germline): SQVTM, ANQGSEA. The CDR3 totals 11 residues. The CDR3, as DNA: TGCAGCGAGGGGTCCGGCTATGGCTACACCTTC. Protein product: CSEGSGYGYTF.

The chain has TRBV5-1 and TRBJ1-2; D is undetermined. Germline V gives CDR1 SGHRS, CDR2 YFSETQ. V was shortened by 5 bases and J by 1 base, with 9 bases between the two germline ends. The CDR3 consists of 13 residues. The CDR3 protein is CASSPALNYGYTF. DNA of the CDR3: TGCGCCAGCAGTCCCGCGCTTAACTATGGCTACACCTTC.

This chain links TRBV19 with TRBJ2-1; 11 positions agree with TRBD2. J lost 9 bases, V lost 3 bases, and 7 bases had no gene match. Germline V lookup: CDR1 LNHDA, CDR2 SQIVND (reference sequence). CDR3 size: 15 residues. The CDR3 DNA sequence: TGTGCCAGTAGTATCCTAGCGGGAGGTAAAGGTGAGCAGTTCTTC. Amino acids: CASSILAGGKGEQFF.

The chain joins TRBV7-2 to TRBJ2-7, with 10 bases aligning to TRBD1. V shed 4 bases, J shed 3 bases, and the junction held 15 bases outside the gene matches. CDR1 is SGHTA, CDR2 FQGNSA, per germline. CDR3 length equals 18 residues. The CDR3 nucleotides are TGTGCCAGCAGCTCTGTGGGGACAGGGGCCAAAAGCGGCTACGAGCAGTACTTC. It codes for CASSSVGTGAKSGYEQYF.

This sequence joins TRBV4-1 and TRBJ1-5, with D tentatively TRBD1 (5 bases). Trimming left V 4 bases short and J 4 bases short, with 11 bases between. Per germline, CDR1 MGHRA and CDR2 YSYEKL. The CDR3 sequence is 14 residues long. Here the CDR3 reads CASSRGEQNQPQHF. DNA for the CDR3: TGCGCCAGCAGCCGGGGGGAACAGAATCAGCCCCAGCATTTT.

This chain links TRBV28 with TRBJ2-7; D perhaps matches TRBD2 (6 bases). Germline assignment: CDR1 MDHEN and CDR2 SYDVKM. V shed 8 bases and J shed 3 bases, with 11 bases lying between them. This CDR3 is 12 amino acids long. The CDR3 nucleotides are TGTGCCAGCGGGGGACTTCGCTACGAGCAGTACTTC. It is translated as CASGGLRYEQYF.

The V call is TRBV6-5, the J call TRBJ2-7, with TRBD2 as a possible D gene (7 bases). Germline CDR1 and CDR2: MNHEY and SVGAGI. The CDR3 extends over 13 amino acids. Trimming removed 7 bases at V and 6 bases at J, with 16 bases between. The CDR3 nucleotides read TGTGCCAGCACCGGGGGGCCCCGGGGCGAGCAGTACTTC. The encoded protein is CASTGGPRGEQYF.

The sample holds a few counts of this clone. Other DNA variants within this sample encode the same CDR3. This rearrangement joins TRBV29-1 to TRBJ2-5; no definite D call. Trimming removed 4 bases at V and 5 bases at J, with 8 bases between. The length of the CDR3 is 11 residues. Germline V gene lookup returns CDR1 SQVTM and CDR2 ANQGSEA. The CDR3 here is CSVGAGETQYF. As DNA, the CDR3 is TGCAGCGTTGGGGCTGGGGAGACCCAGTACTTC.

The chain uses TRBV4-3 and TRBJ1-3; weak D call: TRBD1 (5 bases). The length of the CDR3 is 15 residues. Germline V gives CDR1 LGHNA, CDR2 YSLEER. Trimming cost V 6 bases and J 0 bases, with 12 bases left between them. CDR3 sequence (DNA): TGCGCCAGCAGTCTGGGGGGAAGCTCTGGAAACACCATATATTTT. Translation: CASSLGGSSGNTIYF.

The CDR3 sequence: CAWNSRGSPGNTEAFF. The CDR3 region has the DNA TGTGCCTGGAACTCTCGGGGGTCCCCTGGGAACACTGAAGCTTTCTTT. The chain recombines TRBV30 with TRBJ1-1; possibly TRBD1 for D (5 bases). Germline V gene data show CDR1 as GTSNPN and CDR2 as SVGIG (reference sequence). The CDR3 consists of 16 residues. The V gene lost 4 bases and the J gene lost 1 base, with 19 bases spanning the gap.

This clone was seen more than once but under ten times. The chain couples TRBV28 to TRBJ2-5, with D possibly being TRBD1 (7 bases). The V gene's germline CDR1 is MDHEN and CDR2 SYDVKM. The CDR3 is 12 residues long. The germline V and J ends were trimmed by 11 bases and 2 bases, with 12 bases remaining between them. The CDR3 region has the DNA TGTGCCGGCGGGACAGCTCAAGAGACCCAGTACTTC. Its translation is CAGGTAQETQYF. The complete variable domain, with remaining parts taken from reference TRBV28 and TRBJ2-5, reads DVKVTQSSRYLVKRTGEKVFLECVQDMDHENMFWYRQDPGLGLRLIYFSYDVKMKEKGDIPEGYSVSREKKERFSLILESASTNQTSMYLCAGGTAQETQYFGPGTRLLVL.

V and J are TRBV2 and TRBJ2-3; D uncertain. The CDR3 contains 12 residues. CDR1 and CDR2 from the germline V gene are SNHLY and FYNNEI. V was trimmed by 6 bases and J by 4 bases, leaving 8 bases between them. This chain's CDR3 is CASRLDADTQYF. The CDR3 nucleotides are TGTGCCAGCAGGCTAGATGCAGATACGCAGTATTTT.

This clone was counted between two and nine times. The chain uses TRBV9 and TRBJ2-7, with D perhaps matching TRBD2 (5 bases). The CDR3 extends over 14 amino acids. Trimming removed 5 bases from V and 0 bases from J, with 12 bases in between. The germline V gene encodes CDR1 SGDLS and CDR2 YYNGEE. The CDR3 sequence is CASSWTGSSYEQYF. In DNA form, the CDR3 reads TGTGCCAGCAGTTGGACTGGAAGCTCCTACGAGCAGTACTTC.

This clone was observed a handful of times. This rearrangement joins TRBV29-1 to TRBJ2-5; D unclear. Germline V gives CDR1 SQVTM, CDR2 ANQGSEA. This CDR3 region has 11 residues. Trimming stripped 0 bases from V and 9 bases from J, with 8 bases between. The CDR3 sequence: CSVEEAVAQYF. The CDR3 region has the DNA TGCAGCGTTGAAGAGGCAGTAGCCCAGTACTTC.